A selection of T cell receptor beta chains follows, all from one sample in a study of shared clonotypes between healthy human individuals. Assay used: immunoSEQ multiplex PCR; TCRdb lists only in-frame clones, some missing. Of millions of clones in the sample, about 94% were seen once. Input material: naive CD8+ T cells sorted from blood. The receptors stem from a man aged 18 to 29 in good health. Each CDR3 is given with its conserved first and last residue. The order of the fields is V gene, D gene, J gene, clone size, CDR3 protein, CDR3 DNA. D genes are given only for firm matches. Rows give clone size only sometimes, using once, few, many, or a class for an expanded clone.

TRBV5-6	NA	TRBJ2-7	NA	CASSEEWVLDSYEQYF	TGTGCCAGCAGCGAGGAGTGGGTTCTCGACTCCTACGAGCAGTACTTC
TRBV6-5	NA	TRBJ1-6	NA	CASSYEQVDNSPLHF	TGTGCCAGCAGTTACGAACAGGTCGATAATTCACCCCTCCACTTT
TRBV19	NA	TRBJ1-1	NA	CASSIGTFTEAFF	TGTGCCAGTAGTATCGGGACGTTCACTGAAGCTTTCTTT
TRBV6-5	TRBD2	TRBJ2-5	once	CASFQAGEETQYF	TGTGCCAGCTTCCAAGCGGGAGAAGAGACCCAGTACTTC
TRBV10-3	NA	TRBJ1-2	NA	CAISAGREDGYTF	TGTGCCATCAGTGCGGGCAGGGAGGACGGCTACACCTTC
TRBV6-5	NA	TRBJ1-1	NA	CASSYLHLNTEAFF	TGTGCCAGCAGTTACTTACACTTAAACACTGAAGCTTTCTTT
TRBV4-3	NA	TRBJ2-5	NA	CASSQERQETQYF	TGCGCCAGCAGCCAAGAAAGGCAAGAGACCCAGTACTTC
TRBV28	NA	TRBJ1-4	few	CASSLLGPPTNEKLFF	TGTGCCAGCAGTTTATTAGGACCCCCAACTAATGAAAAACTGTTTTTT
TRBV30	NA	TRBJ2-1	NA	CAWSSPGGSAPYNEQFF	TGTGCCTGGAGTTCCCCGGGGGGCAGTGCCCCCTACAATGAGCAGTTCTTC
TRBV6-1	NA	TRBJ2-7	NA	CASRRTGTPYEQYF	TGTGCCAGCAGAAGAACCGGGACTCCCTACGAGCAGTACTTC
TRBV28	NA	TRBJ1-1	NA	CASSLRQPYNTEAFF	TGTGCCAGCAGTTTACGACAACCTTACAACACTGAAGCTTTCTTT
TRBV18	TRBD2	TRBJ2-3	NA	CASSKYGTSGSADTQYF	TGTGCCAGCTCAAAATATGGGACTAGCGGGAGTGCAGATACGCAGTATTTT
TRBV7-9	NA	TRBJ1-4	NA	CASSLEGEKLFF	TGTGCCAGCAGCCTAGAGGGGGAAAAACTGTTTTTT
TRBV7-8	NA	TRBJ2-3	NA	CASSPLLHTDTQYF	TGTGCCAGCAGCCCTCTCTTACACACAGATACGCAGTATTTT
TRBV7-8	NA	TRBJ1-2	NA	CASSLLTPIGGRTGYTF	TGTGCCAGCAGCTTACTCACACCTATCGGGGGTCGAACTGGCTACACCTTC
TRBV9	TRBD1	TRBJ1-2	NA	CASSGTGVFGYTF	TGTGCCAGCAGCGGGACAGGGGTGTTTGGCTACACCTTC
TRBV10-3	NA	TRBJ2-3	NA	CAISAADLLDTAGSTDTQYF	TGTGCCATCAGTGCGGCGGACCTTTTAGACACAGCGGGCAGCACAGATACGCAGTATTTT
TRBV28	TRBD2	TRBJ2-2	NA	CASSFKLAAMNTGELFF	TGTGCCAGCAGTTTTAAGCTAGCGGCTATGAACACCGGGGAGCTGTTTTTT
TRBV6-5	TRBD1	TRBJ2-1	NA	CASQDRGYNEQFF	TGTGCCAGCCAAGACAGGGGATACAATGAGCAGTTCTTC
TRBV5-6	TRBD1	TRBJ2-7	few	CASSSGTGIYEQYF	TGTGCCAGCAGCTCCGGGACAGGGATCTACGAGCAGTACTTC